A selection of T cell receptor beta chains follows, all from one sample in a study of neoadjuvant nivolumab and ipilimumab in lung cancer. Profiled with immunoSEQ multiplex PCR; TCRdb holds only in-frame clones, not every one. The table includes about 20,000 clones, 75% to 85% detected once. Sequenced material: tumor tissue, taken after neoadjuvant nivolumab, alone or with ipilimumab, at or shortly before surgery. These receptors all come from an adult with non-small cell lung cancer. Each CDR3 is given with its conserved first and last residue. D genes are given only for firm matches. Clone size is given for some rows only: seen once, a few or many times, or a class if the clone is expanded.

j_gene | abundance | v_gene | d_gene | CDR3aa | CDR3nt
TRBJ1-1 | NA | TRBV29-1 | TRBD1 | CSVIGTGDEAFF | TGCAGCGTTATTGGGACAGGGGATGAAGCTTTCTTT
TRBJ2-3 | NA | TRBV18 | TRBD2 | CASSPLTSGRIPPDTQYF | TGTGCCAGCTCACCACTGACTAGCGGGAGAATCCCCCCAGATACGCAGTATTTT
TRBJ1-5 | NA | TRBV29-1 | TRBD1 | CSVSTGGQPQHF | TGCAGCGTTTCGACAGGGGGTCAGCCCCAGCATTTT
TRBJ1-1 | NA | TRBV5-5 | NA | CASRPMEGARTEAFF | TGTGCCAGCAGGCCGATGGAGGGCGCGAGGACTGAAGCTTTCTTT
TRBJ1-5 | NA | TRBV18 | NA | CASSLVRNPRVGAELDQPQHF | TGTGCCAGCTCACTAGTTCGAAATCCTCGTGTTGGGGCGGAATTAGATCAGCCCCAGCATTTT
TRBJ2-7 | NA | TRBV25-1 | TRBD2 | CASSRTSGQSYEQYF | TGTGCCAGCAGTCGGACTAGCGGGCAGTCCTACGAGCAGTACTTC
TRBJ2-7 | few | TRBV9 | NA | CASSVDGTVPGEQYF | TGTGCCAGCAGCGTAGACGGGACCGTCCCGGGGGAGCAGTACTTC
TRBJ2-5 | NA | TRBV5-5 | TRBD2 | CASSLAGGPQETQYF | TGTGCCAGCAGCTTGGCGGGAGGGCCCCAAGAGACCCAGTACTTC
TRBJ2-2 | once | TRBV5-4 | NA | CASSSDLLGLTSAGELFF | TGTGCCAGCAGCTCGGACCTCTTAGGGTTAACTTCGGCCGGGGAGCTGTTTTTT
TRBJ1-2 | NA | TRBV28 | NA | CASSFTDGYTF | TGTGCCAGCAGTTTTACAGATGGCTACACCTTC
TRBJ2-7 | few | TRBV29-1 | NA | CSVEIQGVWGEQYF | TGCAGCGTTGAAATCCAGGGCGTCTGGGGAGAGCAGTACTTC
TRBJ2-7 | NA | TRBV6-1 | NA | CASSGQDPSYEQYF | TGTGCCAGCAGTGGCCAGGACCCCTCCTACGAGCAGTACTTC
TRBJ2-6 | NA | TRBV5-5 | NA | CASSLGFSGANVLTF | TGTGCCAGCAGCTTGGGATTCTCTGGGGCCAACGTCCTGACTTTC
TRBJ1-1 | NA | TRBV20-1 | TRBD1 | CSASGQGQAFF | TGCAGTGCTTCAGGACAGGGCCAAGCTTTCTTT
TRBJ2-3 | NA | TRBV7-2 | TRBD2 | CASSFLAAYTDTQYF | TGTGCCAGCAGCTTCCTAGCGGCTTACACAGATACGCAGTATTTT
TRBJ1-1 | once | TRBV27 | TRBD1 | CASSTQGGWTEAFF | TGTGCCAGCAGCACACAGGGGGGTTGGACTGAAGCTTTCTTT
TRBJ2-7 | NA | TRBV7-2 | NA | CASSPQGPGYEQYF | TGTGCCAGCAGCCCGCAGGGACCCGGCTACGAGCAGTACTTC
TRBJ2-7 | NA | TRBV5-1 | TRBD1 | CASSLGTGPYEQYF | TGCGCCAGCAGCCTGGGGACAGGTCCCTACGAGCAGTACTTC
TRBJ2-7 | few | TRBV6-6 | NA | CAPWGAKSSYEQYF | TGTGCCCCCTGGGGGGCCAAAAGCTCCTACGAGCAGTACTTC
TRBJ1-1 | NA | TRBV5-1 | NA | CASSLQETVNTEAFF | TGCGCCAGCAGCTTACAAGAGACAGTGAACACTGAAGCTTTCTTT
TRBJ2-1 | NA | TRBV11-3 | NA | CASSPQGDGGEQFF | TGTGCCAGCAGCCCCCAGGGAGACGGTGGTGAGCAGTTCTTC
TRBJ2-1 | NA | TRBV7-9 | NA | CASSSRWSNEQFF | TGTGCCAGCAGCAGTCGGTGGAGCAATGAGCAGTTCTTC
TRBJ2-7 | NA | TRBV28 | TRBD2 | CASSELAGAYEQYF | TGTGCCAGCAGTGAGCTAGCGGGAGCCTACGAGCAGTACTTC
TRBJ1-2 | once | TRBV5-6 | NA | CASSLGGGYTF | TGTGCCAGCAGCTTGGGCGGGGGCTACACCTTC
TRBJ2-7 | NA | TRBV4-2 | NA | CASSQDPGRSYLYF | TGTGCCAGCAGCCAAGATCCTGGGAGATCCTACTTGTACTTC
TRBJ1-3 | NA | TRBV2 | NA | CASSAVGGASGNTIYF | TGTGCCAGCAGTGCGGTAGGGGGGGCCTCTGGAAACACCATATATTTT
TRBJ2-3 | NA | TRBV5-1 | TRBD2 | CASSWTSGRQGDTQYF | TGCGCCAGCAGCTGGACTAGCGGGAGACAGGGAGATACGCAGTATTTT
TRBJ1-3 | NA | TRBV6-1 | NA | CASRKTLSGNTIYF | TGTGCCAGCAGAAAGACTCTCTCTGGAAACACCATATATTTT
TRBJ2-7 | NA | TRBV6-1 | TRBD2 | CASSVAGGPYEQYF | TGTGCCAGCAGTGTAGCGGGAGGGCCTTACGAGCAGTACTTC
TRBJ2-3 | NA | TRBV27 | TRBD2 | CAVRREITDTQYF | TGTGCCGTCCGGCGGGAGATAACAGATACGCAGTATTTT
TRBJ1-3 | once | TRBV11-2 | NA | CASSWGVSGNTIYF | TGTGCCAGCAGCTGGGGGGTCTCTGGAAACACCATATATTTT
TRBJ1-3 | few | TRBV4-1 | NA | CASSPGQFSGNTIYF | TGCGCCAGCAGCCCCGGACAGTTCTCTGGAAACACCATATATTTT
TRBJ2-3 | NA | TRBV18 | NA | CASSPLRRPDTDTQYF | TGTGCCAGCTCACCCCTTCGGCGGCCTGACACAGATACGCAGTATTTT
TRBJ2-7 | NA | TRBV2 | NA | CASSERAIEYF | TGTGCCAGCAGTGAAAGGGCTATAGAGTACTTC
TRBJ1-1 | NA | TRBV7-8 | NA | CASSLAGGPNTEAFF | TGTGCCAGCAGCTTAGCCGGGGGGCCGAACACTGAAGCTTTCTTT
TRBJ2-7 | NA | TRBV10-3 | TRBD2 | CAISEEASGGFFYEQYF | TGTGCCATCAGTGAGGAGGCTAGCGGGGGGTTTTTCTACGAGCAGTACTTC
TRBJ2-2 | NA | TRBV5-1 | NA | CASSLAALGGTGELFF | TGCGCCAGCAGCTTGGCCGCGCTGGGAGGCACCGGGGAGCTGTTTTTT
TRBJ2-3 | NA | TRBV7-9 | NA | CATGRGNRGDTQYF | TGTGCCACGGGCCGGGGAAACCGCGGAGATACGCAGTATTTT
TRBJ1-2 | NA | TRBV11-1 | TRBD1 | CASSPPGTAYGYTF | TGTGCCAGCAGCCCCCCCGGGACAGCCTATGGCTACACCTTC
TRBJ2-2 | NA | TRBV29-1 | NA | CSVVQGKNTGELFF | TGCAGCGTCGTTCAGGGGAAGAACACCGGGGAGCTGTTTTTT
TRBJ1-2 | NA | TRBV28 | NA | CASTPWAPGGYTF | TGTGCCAGCACCCCCTGGGCCCCCGGTGGCTACACCTTC
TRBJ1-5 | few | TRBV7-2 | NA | CASSLAGDEGPQHF | TGTGCCAGCAGCTTAGCCGGGGACGAGGGGCCCCAGCATTTT
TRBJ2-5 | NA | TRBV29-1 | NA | CSVPNDRWIQETQYF | TGCAGCGTGCCCAATGACAGGTGGATTCAAGAGACCCAGTACTTC
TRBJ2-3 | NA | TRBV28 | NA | CASSLARTTDTQYF | TGTGCCAGCAGTTTAGCCAGGACCACAGATACGCAGTATTTT
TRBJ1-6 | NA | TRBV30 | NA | CAWSVGAGTDSPLHF | TGTGCCTGGAGTGTTGGGGCGGGGACGGATTCACCCCTCCACTTT
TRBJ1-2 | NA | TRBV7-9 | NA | CASSIDTVQVAYTF | TGTGCCAGCAGCATTGACACAGTTCAAGTTGCCTACACCTTC
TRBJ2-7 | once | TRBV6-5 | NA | CASRPGLRTEQYF | TGTGCCAGCAGGCCGGGACTTAGGACCGAGCAGTACTTC
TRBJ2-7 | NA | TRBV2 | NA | CASSVEGPYEQYF | TGTGCCAGCAGTGTGGAGGGCCCCTACGAGCAGTACTTC
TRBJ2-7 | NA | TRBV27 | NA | CASSSPGRQGYEQYF | TGTGCCAGCAGTTCTCCGGGGCGGCAAGGCTACGAGCAGTACTTC
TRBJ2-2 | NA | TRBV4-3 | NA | CASSQDGLGTGGPDGELFF | TGCGCCAGCAGCCAAGATGGTCTTGGGACGGGTGGGCCCGACGGGGAGCTGTTTTTT
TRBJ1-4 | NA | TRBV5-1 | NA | CASSLAGGGRLFF | TGCGCCAGCAGCTTGGCCGGGGGAGGGAGACTGTTTTTT
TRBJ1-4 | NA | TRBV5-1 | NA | CASSIGKGTGPRNEKLFF | TGCGCCAGCAGCATTGGGAAAGGGACCGGGCCTCGTAATGAAAAACTGTTTTTT
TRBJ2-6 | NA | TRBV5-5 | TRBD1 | CASSLVGTGEPGANVLTF | TGTGCCAGCAGCTTGGTGGGGACAGGGGAACCCGGGGCCAACGTCCTGACTTTC
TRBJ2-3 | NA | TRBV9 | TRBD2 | CASSVALAGPDTQYF | TGTGCCAGCAGCGTAGCGCTAGCGGGACCAGATACGCAGTATTTT
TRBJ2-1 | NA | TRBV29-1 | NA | CSVSLATGHNEQFF | TGCAGCGTTTCCCTAGCGACCGGCCACAATGAGCAGTTCTTC
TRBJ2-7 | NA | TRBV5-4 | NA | CASSLINQGGEQYF | TGTGCCAGCAGCTTGATCAATCAGGGGGGCGAGCAGTACTTC
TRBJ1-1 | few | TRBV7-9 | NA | CASSLTTPEAFF | TGTGCCAGCAGCTTGACGACTCCTGAAGCTTTCTTT